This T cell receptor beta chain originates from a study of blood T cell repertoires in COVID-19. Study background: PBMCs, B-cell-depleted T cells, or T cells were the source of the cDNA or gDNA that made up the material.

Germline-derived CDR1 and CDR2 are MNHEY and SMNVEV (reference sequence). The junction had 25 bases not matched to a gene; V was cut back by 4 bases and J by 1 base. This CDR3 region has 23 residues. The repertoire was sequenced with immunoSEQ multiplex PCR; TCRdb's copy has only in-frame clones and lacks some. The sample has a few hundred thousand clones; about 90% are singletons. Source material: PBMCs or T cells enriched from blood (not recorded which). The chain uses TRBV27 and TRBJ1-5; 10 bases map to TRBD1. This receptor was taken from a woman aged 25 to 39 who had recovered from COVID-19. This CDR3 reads CASSSPPDRGLIHGRLSNQPQHF. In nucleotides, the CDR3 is TGTGCCAGCAGTTCCCCTCCTGACAGGGGGCTGATACACGGTCGCCTCAGCAATCAGCCCCAGCATTTT.